This T cell receptor beta chain was captured in a study of OX40 agonist ivuxolimab in advanced cancers. The wider study: The patients received ivuxolimab by intravenous route every 2 weeks at 0.01 to 10 mg/kg. Study-level results: In the 0.1 to 3.0 mg/kg range, CD4+ and CD8+ blood T cells had expanded clonally by week 6. Specificity for antigen went undetermined in the expanded peripheral T cells. There were, on average, more expanded clones in CD8+ T cells than in CD4+.

The table came from immunoSEQ multiplex PCR; TCRdb's copy has only in-frame clones and leaves some out. The sample includes about 72,000 clones, approximately 89% of them seen just once. Germline values: CDR1 GTSNPN, CDR2 SVGIG (reference sequence). The CDR3 consists of 15 residues. Trimming pared 0 bases from V and 8 bases from J, leaving 19 bases between. On this clone itself: Its antigen is currently unknown.

The chain carries TRBV30 and TRBJ1-2, with D perhaps TRBD1 (5 bases). The sample consisted of CD4+ or CD8+ T cells sorted from blood, taken in a trial of the OX40 agonist ivuxolimab. This clonotype was obtained from an adult with an advanced solid tumor such as melanoma, head and neck, liver or kidney cancer. The CDR3 reads CAWSVSGLILRGYTF. The DNA of the CDR3 is TGTGCCTGGAGTGTCTCGGGGCTAATTCTGAGGGGCTACACCTTC.